This T cell receptor beta chain was sequenced for a study of T cell clones after liver transplantation. About the study: A pre-transplant mixed lymphocyte reaction with TCRbeta sequencing defined graft-donor-reactive clones followed in post-transplant blood. HCV positivity affected three of eight recipients; the rest lacked autoimmune or viral indications. Without induction therapy, subjects received standard immunosuppression until 12-24 months post-transplant.

Sequenced by immunoSEQ multiplex PCR; TCRdb stores in-frame clones only, minus some. Among some 15,000 clones listed, 80% to 95% were seen once. Comment on this clone: No antigen is known for it.

Study-level points and caveats: A larger donor-reactive than third-party decline suggested partial antigen-specific deletion.

Trimming stripped 0 bases from V and 6 bases from J, with 9 bases between. The CDR3 is made up of 13 amino acids. From germline, CDR1 is PRHDT and CDR2 FYEKMQ (reference sequence). The receptor was isolated from a human donor who received a liver transplant. This chain joins TRBV13 and TRBJ2-7; D is undetermined. The sample in question was CD8+ T cells from blood, obtained before liver transplant. The DNA for the CDR3 is TGTGCCAGCAGCTTAGGAGGGCTAGGCGAGCAGTACTTC. It is translated as CASSLGGLGEQYF. The full variable domain, with the rest looked up from reference TRBV13 and TRBJ2-7, is AAGVIQSPRHLIKEKRETATLKCYPIPRHDTVYWYQQGPGQDPQFLISFYEKMQSDKGSIPDRFSAQQFSDYHSELNMSSLELGDSALYFCASSLGGLGEQYFGPGTRLTVT.